This T cell receptor (beta chain) was captured in a study of identical twins listed by TCRdb under 2016. Looking at the study overall: The study deep-sequenced TCR alpha and beta repertoires from monozygotic twins, unrelated adults of various ages and cord blood to test whether fetal clonotypes persist. To rule out contamination, replicate twin experiments were performed at different times with different library preparation protocols. Overall study outcomes, separate from this receptor: Fewer insertions were carried by abundant cord blood beta clonotypes; a weaker similar trend was observed in young adult naive repertoires, while no such trend was observed in memory repertoires. In monozygotic twins, out-of-frame TCR alpha sharing was systematically underestimated by recombination models, although the models agreed with sharing between unrelated individuals. Zero-insertion analyses could be partly confounded by invariant T cells such as MAIT and iNKT, although diverse VJ usage argued against such confounding for most clonotypes. Compared with coincidental sharing between unrelated individuals, out-of-frame TCR alpha sequences shared between twins had an excess of sequences with low generation probability. Because the same donors could not be followed over many years, conclusions were based on cross-sectional statistical analysis. In beta out-of-frame sequences, excess twin sharing was weaker, because having fewer shared sequences lowered the signal-to-noise ratio.

All donors were healthy Caucasians. The twin cohort consisted of three pairs of female monozygotic twins, all aged roughly 18 to 30 years. Positive isolation kits from Invitrogen were used to isolate CD4+ and CD8+ T cell populations. Libraries were constructed by 5' RACE. Data came from an Illumina HiSeq 2000. Template switching introduced a universal primer binding site; the final cDNA contained a unique molecular identifier, enabling accurate counting of TCR cDNA molecules. Specific primers in the conserved constant-segment region were used to synthesize first-strand cDNA for the TCR alpha and beta chains. Each cDNA library was double barcoded, with a SMART-Mk sample barcode plus Illumina barcodes, to control for contamination. TruSeq adapter sequences and Illumina sample barcodes were added in two successive PCR steps. TCR alpha and beta cDNA libraries were sequenced on the Illumina HiSeq platform with custom primers. Under the source paper's analysis protocol: Raw reads were processed with MiGEC to extract unique molecular identifiers, and MiXCR was used to determine CDR3 positions. For each individual, recombination models were inferred using an EM algorithm with the repgenHMM and IGoR tools. Shared clonotypes were analyzed with the tcR package in R, and sharing was normalized by the product of cloneset sizes. To study raw recombination free of thymic and clonal selection effects, out-of-frame nonproductive sequences were analyzed. Clones were called with MiXCR by TCRdb after fastp trimmed the public reads at Q25, and only in-frame beta chains were retained. Every CDR3 protein is listed once, alongside the most common genes and DNA of its rows. These V and J calls originate from TCRdb's pipeline instead of the authors' own analysis. This sample holds some 570,000 distinct CDR3 sequences; 20% to 25% were observed only once. The ten largest clonotypes hold around 0.5% of the sample.

On this clonotype itself: No cognate antigen has been identified for it. No base quality information exists; no much larger clone differs at one position.

These same records also appear under a second study, on yellow fever vaccine responses in identical twins. The other study reports the following: According to the authors, in identical twins the way T cells responded to vaccination appeared partly convergent and partly personalized. In identical twins, the study followed T cell clones that responded to the vaccine with precision.

Sequencing used CD4+ T cells sorted from blood. This clonotype originated in a woman younger than 35 in good health.

The CDR3 amino acid sequence is: CASSFEVVGDEQFF. The DNA is as follows: TGTGCCAGCAGTTTTGAGGTCGTGGGCGATGAGCAGTTCTTC. The chain is made from TRBV12-3 or TRBV12-4 and TRBJ2-1, with the D gene too uncertain to name. V and J are truncated by 3 bases and 8 bases respectively, leaving an intervening sequence of 14 bases. From cysteine to phenylalanine, the CDR3 is 14 amino acids long. Only CDR3 DNA is held: 42 bases, read in frame from base 1.